This paragraph covers one T cell receptor beta chain sequence. Antigen specificity is unknown. These data are taken from a study of T cell repertoires in cytomegalovirus infection. Study background: Use of recently identified HLA-C-restricted and well-studied HLA-B-restricted CMV epitopes was part of the study.

V was trimmed by 3 bases and J by 4 bases, leaving 17 bases between them. The CDR3 covers 16 residues. Germline values: CDR1 SGHDN, CDR2 FVKESK. In TCRdb, the reads were re-called with MiXCR into one record per CDR3 protein. Of 800,000 to 950,000 distinct CDR3 sequences in the sample, 30% to 35% were seen once. The receptor was isolated from a human donor in good health (CMV status not recorded). Some clones in this sample may be carry-over from other donors' samples. Source: cultured CD8+ T cells from PBMCs, taken from culture after CMV antigen stimulation. This rearrangement joins TRBV14 to TRBJ2-3; perhaps TRBD2 as D (5 bases). The CDR3 loop is CASSHWVTGDSDTQYF. The CDR3 DNA is TGTGCCAGCAGCCACTGGGTTACCGGGGATTCAGATACGCAGTATTTT. The full variable domain, its missing parts supplied by reference TRBV14 and TRBJ2-3, is EAGVTQFPSHSVIEKGQTVTLRCDPISGHDNLYWYRRVMGKEIKFLLHFVKESKQDESGMPNNRFLAERTGGTYSTLKVQPAELEDSGVYFCASSHWVTGDSDTQYFGPGTRLTVL.